The rows below give T cell receptor beta chains drawn from one sample of a study of cytomegalovirus exposure and HLA in healthy donors. TCRdb's table, derived via immunoSEQ multiplex PCR, lists solely in-frame clones and lacks some. This table has 150,000 to 200,000 clones, around three quarters appearing once. The sample taken for sequencing was PBMCs. The receptors here all came from a boy between 10 and 17 years old in good health and CMV-seronegative. Both conserved end residues are part of each CDR3. Each record gives: D gene, V gene, clone size, J gene, CDR3 DNA, CDR3 protein. The D gene is left open where the match is weak. Clone size is given for some rows only: seen once, a few or many times, or a class if the clone is expanded.

D: TRBD1
V: TRBV18
size: -
J: TRBJ1-1
DNA: TGTGCCAGCTCATTGGATAGGACAGGGAGGGGTAATACTGAAGCTTTCTTT
CDR3: CASSLDRTGRGNTEAFF

D: -
V: TRBV9
size: -
J: TRBJ1-1
DNA: TGTGCCAGCAGCGTTCAGGGATTCACTGAAGCTTTCTTT
CDR3: CASSVQGFTEAFF

D: TRBD1
V: TRBV15
size: -
J: TRBJ1-5
DNA: TGTGCCACCAGCAGTAGACAGGGGTTTCAGCCCCAGCATTTT
CDR3: CATSSRQGFQPQHF

D: -
V: TRBV27
size: -
J: TRBJ2-1
DNA: TGTGCCAGCAGTTTAGAAGTAGCCAGCTACAATGAGCAGTTCTTC
CDR3: CASSLEVASYNEQFF

D: TRBD1
V: TRBV7-2
size: -
J: TRBJ1-4
DNA: TGTGCCAGCAGCTTAGCTAGGGGACAGACTAATGAAAAACTGTTTTTT
CDR3: CASSLARGQTNEKLFF

D: TRBD1
V: TRBV11-2
size: -
J: TRBJ1-1
DNA: TGTGCCAGCAGCTTTTGGGGGACAGGGGGCACTGAAGCTTTCTTT
CDR3: CASSFWGTGGTEAFF

D: TRBD2
V: TRBV7-9
size: -
J: TRBJ2-1
DNA: TGTGCCAGCAGCTCCCCCGCTAGCGGGCCTTACAATGAGCAGTTCTTC
CDR3: CASSSPASGPYNEQFF

D: -
V: TRBV6-5
size: -
J: TRBJ1-2
DNA: TGTGCCAGCAGCGACTATGGCTACACCTTC
CDR3: CASSDYGYTF

D: -
V: TRBV2
size: -
J: TRBJ1-2
DNA: TGTGCCAGCAGTGTGTCGAGATGGCAGGGCTTTAACTATGGCTACACCTTC
CDR3: CASSVSRWQGFNYGYTF

D: TRBD1
V: TRBV9
size: -
J: TRBJ1-6
DNA: TGTGCCAGCAGCGTCAGGGGGCAAGAGTCACCCCTCCACTTT
CDR3: CASSVRGQESPLHF

D: -
V: TRBV29-1
size: -
J: TRBJ2-7
DNA: TGTAGCGTTGAAGGCCAACCCCCGGGACATAACTCCTACGAGCAGTACTTC
CDR3: CSVEGQPPGHNSYEQYF

D: -
V: TRBV10-1
size: -
J: TRBJ2-3
DNA: TGCGCCAGCAGTGCAACCCCAGGGAATACGCAGTATTTT
CDR3: CASSATPGNTQYF

D: -
V: TRBV10-3
size: few
J: TRBJ1-1
DNA: TGTGCCATCAGTGAGGAACGGGGGACTGAAGCTTTCTTT
CDR3: CAISEERGTEAFF

D: TRBD2
V: TRBV6-1
size: once
J: TRBJ2-3
DNA: TGTGCCAGCAGTGAAGCTAATAGCGGGGGGTCGGATACGCAGTATTTT
CDR3: CASSEANSGGSDTQYF

D: -
V: TRBV6-5
size: -
J: TRBJ1-1
DNA: TGTGCCAGCAGTTATCAGGACAGGAACACTGAAGCTTTCTTT
CDR3: CASSYQDRNTEAFF

D: -
V: TRBV2
size: -
J: TRBJ2-7
DNA: TGTGCCAGCAGTGAAGGGAGCAGCGGGGACACGCTCGACTACGAGCAGTACTTC
CDR3: CASSEGSSGDTLDYEQYF

D: TRBD1
V: TRBV19
size: -
J: TRBJ2-7
DNA: TGTGCCAGTAGCGCGACGAGGACAGGGAAGCCCTACGAGCAGTACTTC
CDR3: CASSATRTGKPYEQYF

D: -
V: TRBV6-5
size: -
J: TRBJ2-5
DNA: TGTGCCAGCAGTTACTCGAGTGGCGGTTCACAAGAGACCCAGTACTTC
CDR3: CASSYSSGGSQETQYF

D: -
V: TRBV7-2
size: -
J: TRBJ1-1
DNA: TGTGCCAGCAGCTTAGTTGGGGCAGGGAACACTGAAGCTTTCTTT
CDR3: CASSLVGAGNTEAFF

D: TRBD1
V: TRBV5-8
size: -
J: TRBJ2-2
DNA: TGTGCCAGCAGCTTGGCCCTGAGGGGGCGCCACGGGGAGCTGTTTTTT
CDR3: CASSLALRGRHGELFF

D: -
V: TRBV11-2
size: -
J: TRBJ2-1
DNA: TGTGCCAGCAGCTTGTTAGGGGCCGCCTACAATGAGCAGTTCTTC
CDR3: CASSLLGAAYNEQFF

D: TRBD2
V: TRBV7-3
size: once
J: TRBJ2-3
DNA: TGTGCCAGCAGTCTAACACGGGGGGGCCCAGATACGCAGTATTTT
CDR3: CASSLTRGGPDTQYF

D: -
V: TRBV11-2
size: -
J: TRBJ1-1
DNA: TGTGCCAGCAGCTTAGTTACATCCGTGAACACTGAAGCTTTCTTT
CDR3: CASSLVTSVNTEAFF

D: -
V: TRBV29-1
size: -
J: TRBJ1-5
DNA: TGCAGCGTTGGGACACTCAATCAGCCCCAGCATTTT
CDR3: CSVGTLNQPQHF

D: -
V: TRBV4-1
size: once
J: TRBJ2-1
DNA: TGCGCCAGCAGCCGCGAGTTAGCCGATGAGCAGTTCTTC
CDR3: CASSRELADEQFF

D: -
V: TRBV6-4
size: -
J: TRBJ1-1
DNA: TGTGCCAGCAGTGCGGGTTGGAACACTGAAGCTTTCTTT
CDR3: CASSAGWNTEAFF

D: -
V: TRBV10-3
size: once
J: TRBJ1-2
DNA: TGTGCCATCAGTGCCACAGTGCTGGGGGGCTATGGCTACACCTTC
CDR3: CAISATVLGGYGYTF

D: -
V: TRBV9
size: -
J: TRBJ1-2
DNA: TGTGCCAGCAGGCCACGACTAAACCGGGTTTTCCCGTGGCGTGGCTACACCTTC
CDR3: CASRPRLNRVFPWRGYTF

D: -
V: TRBV28
size: once
J: TRBJ1-2
DNA: TGTGCCAGCTCCCTTATAGTTAGTAGTTACTATGGCTACACCTTC
CDR3: CASSLIVSSYYGYTF

D: -
V: TRBV6-1
size: -
J: TRBJ1-1
DNA: TGTCTCGATCTCGCTGGGGGCGACACTGAAGCTTTCTTT
CDR3: CLDLAGGDTEAFF

D: -
V: TRBV6-1
size: few
J: TRBJ1-4
DNA: TGTGCCAGCAGTGAAGCCCTCGGGGGTCCTAATGAAAAACTGTTTTTT
CDR3: CASSEALGGPNEKLFF

D: TRBD2
V: TRBV27
size: -
J: TRBJ2-1
DNA: TGTGCCAGCAGTTTATCGGGACTAGCGGGAACTGAGCAGTTCTTC
CDR3: CASSLSGLAGTEQFF

D: TRBD2
V: TRBV7-2
size: -
J: TRBJ2-3
DNA: TGTGCCAGCAGCCCAACTAGCGTCGCTAGCACAGATACGCAGTATTTT
CDR3: CASSPTSVASTDTQYF

D: -
V: TRBV30
size: -
J: TRBJ2-7
DNA: TGTGCCTGGTCTAATGTCTACGAGCAGTACTTC
CDR3: CAWSNVYEQYF

D: TRBD1
V: TRBV7-9
size: -
J: TRBJ1-1
DNA: TGTTCCAGCAGCGCAACCCAGGGACAGCGCCCTGAAGCTTTCTTT
CDR3: CSSSATQGQRPEAFF

D: -
V: TRBV14
size: -
J: TRBJ1-1
DNA: TGTGCCAGCAGCCAAGGGACGCCATCGGGGACTGAAGCTTTCTTT
CDR3: CASSQGTPSGTEAFF

D: -
V: TRBV28
size: -
J: TRBJ1-1
DNA: TGTGCCAGCAGGGGAGGATATAGTATAGGTAACACTGAAGCTTTCTTT
CDR3: CASRGGYSIGNTEAFF

D: -
V: TRBV7-2
size: -
J: TRBJ2-5
DNA: TGTGCCAGCAGCTTACTGCCGGGACAAGAGACCCAGTACTTC
CDR3: CASSLLPGQETQYF

D: -
V: TRBV6-4
size: -
J: TRBJ2-1
DNA: TGTGCCAGCAGTGGATTCAGCGCCCAAGACGTGAATGAGCAGTTCTTC
CDR3: CASSGFSAQDVNEQFF

D: TRBD1
V: TRBV12-5
size: -
J: TRBJ1-2
DNA: TGTGCTAGTGGTCCCCCAGACAGGGTGAGCGGCTACACCTTC
CDR3: CASGPPDRVSGYTF

D: TRBD1
V: TRBV19
size: -
J: TRBJ1-2
DNA: TGTGCCAGTAGTAAGGACAGGGGGTCTGTTAACTATGGCTACACCTTC
CDR3: CASSKDRGSVNYGYTF

D: -
V: TRBV9
size: -
J: TRBJ2-1
DNA: TGTGCCAGCAGCGTAGTCACGGGGAAGGATGAGCAGTTCTTC
CDR3: CASSVVTGKDEQFF

D: -
V: TRBV7-9
size: -
J: TRBJ2-2
DNA: TGTTCCAGCAGCTTAGGGGCCAGGGCAAACACCGGGGAGCTGTTTTTT
CDR3: CSSSLGARANTGELFF

D: TRBD1
V: TRBV23-1
size: -
J: TRBJ1-2
DNA: TGCGCCAGCAGTCATTTTATGGGACAGCCGTCCGGCTACACCTTC
CDR3: CASSHFMGQPSGYTF

D: TRBD1
V: TRBV5-8
size: -
J: TRBJ1-2
DNA: TGTGCCAGCAGCTTGAGTTCGGTTGCCGGGGACAGGGCCAGAGGCACCTTC
CDR3: CASSLSSVAGDRARGTF

D: -
V: TRBV6-1
size: -
J: TRBJ2-3
DNA: TGTGCCAGCAGTGAGATCCTAGCCGGCACAGATACGCAGTATTTT
CDR3: CASSEILAGTDTQYF

D: TRBD1
V: TRBV5-6
size: -
J: TRBJ2-5
DNA: TGTGCCAGCAGCTATCGGGACAGGGCCCAAGAGACCCAGTACTTC
CDR3: CASSYRDRAQETQYF